Here is one T cell receptor beta chain with its context. The antigen is undetermined. Relapse was seen in all patients after autologous stem cell transplantation, and brentuximab vedotin exposure was variable. This CDR3 region has 13 residues. The V end lost 0 bases, the J end lost 5 bases, and 5 bases lay between the germline ends. From germline, CDR1 is SGHVS and CDR2 FQNEAQ. The entry originates in a study of PD-1 blockade in classical Hodgkin lymphoma. Study results and limitations: Complete responders possessed baseline diversity comparable to newly diagnosed patients. The repertoire differences lack a defined cause, possibly disease activity or prior therapy.

The repertoire was sequenced with immunoSEQ multiplex PCR; TCRdb's copy has only in-frame clones and lacks some. Of about 40,000 clones detected, about 90% appear once; the ten largest clones hold approximately 9.1%. V and J are TRBV7-8 and TRBJ2-1; D gene ambiguous. Source: peripheral blood mononuclear cells (PBMCs), taken at baseline. The sequence derives from a human donor with classical Hodgkin lymphoma. The CDR3 here is CASSLAENNEQFF. The DNA for the CDR3 is TGTGCCAGCAGCTTAGCAGAGAACAATGAGCAGTTCTTC.